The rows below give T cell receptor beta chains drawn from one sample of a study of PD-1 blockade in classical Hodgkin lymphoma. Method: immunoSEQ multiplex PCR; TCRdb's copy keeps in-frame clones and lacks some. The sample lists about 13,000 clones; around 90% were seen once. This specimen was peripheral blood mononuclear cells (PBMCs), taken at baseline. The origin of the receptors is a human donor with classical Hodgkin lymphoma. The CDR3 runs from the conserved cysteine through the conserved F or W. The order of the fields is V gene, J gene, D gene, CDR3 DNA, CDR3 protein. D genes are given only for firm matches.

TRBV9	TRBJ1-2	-	TGTGCCAGCAGCGCGCTCGGCGCCTCTAACTATGGCTACACCTTC	CASSALGASNYGYTF
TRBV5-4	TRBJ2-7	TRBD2	TGTGCCAGCAGCCGGACGGGGGCGGGGGGCTCCTACGAGCAGTACTTC	CASSRTGAGGSYEQYF
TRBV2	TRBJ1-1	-	TGTGCCAGCATGGGGCTTACTGAAGCTTTCTTT	CASMGLTEAFF
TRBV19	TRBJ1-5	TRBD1	TGTGCCAGTAGCACAGGGGGTCAGGGCAATCAGCCCCAGCATTTT	CASSTGGQGNQPQHF
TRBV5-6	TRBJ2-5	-	TGTGCCAGCAGCTTAGCCTTGGGGGAGACCCAGTACTTC	CASSLALGETQYF
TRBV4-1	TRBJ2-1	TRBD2	TGCGCCAGCAGCCGAATCTCCCGTAGCGGGAGCTCCTACAATGAGCAGTTCTTC	CASSRISRSGSSYNEQFF
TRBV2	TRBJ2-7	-	TGTGCCAGTCGGACGCCGGGCAGGGTCCTCTACGAGCAGTACTTC	CASRTPGRVLYEQYF
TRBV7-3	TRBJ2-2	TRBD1	TGTGCCAGCAGCTCCGGACAGGGACTCAGGACCGGGGAGCTGTTTTTT	CASSSGQGLRTGELFF
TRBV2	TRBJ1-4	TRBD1	TGTGCCAGCAGTGAAAACAGGGGAATAGGGGAAAAACTGTTTTTT	CASSENRGIGEKLFF
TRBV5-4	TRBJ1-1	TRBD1	TGTGCCAGCAGCGCGGGACAGGGCGTGAACACTGAAGCTTTCTTT	CASSAGQGVNTEAFF
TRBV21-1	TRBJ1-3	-	TGTGCCAGCAGCAGACCCGACAGGGGGGACACCATATATTTT	CASSRPDRGDTIYF